This TCR beta chain was sequenced during a study of shared clonotypes between healthy human individuals. The germline V gene encodes CDR1 SGHAT and CDR2 FQDESV (reference sequence). V was pared by 1 base and J by 5 bases, with 9 bases between. The CDR3 has 13 amino acids. The repertoire was sequenced with immunoSEQ multiplex PCR; TCRdb's copy has only in-frame clones and lacks some. The profile shows around 2.5 million clones, roughly 93% of them singletons. Comments on this clone: Its antigen is undetermined.

Broader study findings: Naive CD4 clonotypes overlapped across a few donors at approximately 5.5%.

This sequence originates from a man aged 18-30 years in good health. Some clones in this sample may be carry-over from other donors' samples. Material for sequencing was naive CD4+ T cells from PBMCs. Subset: CD45RA+ positively selected. V usage is TRBV11-1 and J usage is TRBJ2-7; a possible D gene is TRBD1 (5 bases). The CDR3 bases are TGTGCCAGCAGCTTAGGGTCCAGGGACGAGCAGTACTTC. This gives the protein CASSLGSRDEQYF.